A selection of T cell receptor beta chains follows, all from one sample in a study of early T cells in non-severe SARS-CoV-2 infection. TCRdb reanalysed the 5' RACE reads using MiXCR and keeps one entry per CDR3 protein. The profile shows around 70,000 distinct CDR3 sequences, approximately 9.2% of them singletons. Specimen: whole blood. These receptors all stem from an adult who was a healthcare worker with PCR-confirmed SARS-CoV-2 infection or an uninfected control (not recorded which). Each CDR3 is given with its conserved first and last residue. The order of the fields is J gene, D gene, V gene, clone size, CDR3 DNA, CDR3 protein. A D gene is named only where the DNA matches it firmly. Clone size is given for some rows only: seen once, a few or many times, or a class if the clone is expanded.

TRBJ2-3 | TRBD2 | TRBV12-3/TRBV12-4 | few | TGTGCCAGCAGTTCGTGGGAGGGTGGAGATACGCAGTATTTT | CASSSWEGGDTQYF
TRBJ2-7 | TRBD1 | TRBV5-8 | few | TGTGCCAGCAGCTTGGGGACAGGCCCCTACGAGCAGTACTTC | CASSLGTGPYEQYF
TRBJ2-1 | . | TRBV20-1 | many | TGCAGTGCTAGCCAGGCCACCTACAATGAGCAGTTCTTC | CSASQATYNEQFF
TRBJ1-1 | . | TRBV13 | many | TGTGCCAGCAGCTTAGATGTTAGCACTGAAGCTTTCTTT | CASSLDVSTEAFF
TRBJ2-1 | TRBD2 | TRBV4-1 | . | TGCGCCAGCAGCCACGATAGCGGGATCGATGAGCAGTTCTTC | CASSHDSGIDEQFF
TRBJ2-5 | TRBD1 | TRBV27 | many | TGTGCCAGCAGACGGAACCCGACAGGGACAGGAAAAGAGACCCAGTACTTC | CASRRNPTGTGKETQYF
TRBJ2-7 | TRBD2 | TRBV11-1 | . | TGTGCCAGCAGCTTCGGACTAGCGGGGGCCTACGAGCAGTACTTC | CASSFGLAGAYEQYF
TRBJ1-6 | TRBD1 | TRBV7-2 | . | TGTGCCAGCAGCCCACAGGGGGCGAGGAATTCACCCCTCCACTTT | CASSPQGARNSPLHF
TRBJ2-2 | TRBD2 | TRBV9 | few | TGTGCCAGCAGCGAGCCCTTAGCGGGAGGGATCACCGGGGAGCTGTTTTTT | CASSEPLAGGITGELFF
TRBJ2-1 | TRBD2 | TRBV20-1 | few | TGCAGTGCTAGAGGACTAGCGGCAAGGGGTGAGCAGTTCTTC | CSARGLAARGEQFF
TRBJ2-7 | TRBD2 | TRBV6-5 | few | TGTGCCAGCAGTTGGTGGGAGGGATCCTACGAGCAGTACTTC | CASSWWEGSYEQYF
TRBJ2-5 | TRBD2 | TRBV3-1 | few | TGTGCCAGCAGCCAAGGTACAGCGGGAGGGCAAGAGACCCAGTACTTC | CASSQGTAGGQETQYF
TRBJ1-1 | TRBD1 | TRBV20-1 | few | TGCAGTGCTAGAAATATTTTTGGGACAGGTGAGCCGAACACTGAAGCTTTCTTT | CSARNIFGTGEPNTEAFF
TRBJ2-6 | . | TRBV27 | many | TGTGCCAGCAGTCCCCTCTCTGGGGCCAACGTCCTGACTTTC | CASSPLSGANVLTF
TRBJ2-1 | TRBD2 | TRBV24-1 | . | TGTGCCACCAGTGATGTTGGCGACTCCGGGACTAGCGGAGTGAATGAGCAGTTCTTC | CATSDVGDSGTSGVNEQFF
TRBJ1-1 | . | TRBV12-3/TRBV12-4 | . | TGTGCCAGCAGTTGGGGGGCTCGGACTGAAGCTTTCTTT | CASSWGARTEAFF
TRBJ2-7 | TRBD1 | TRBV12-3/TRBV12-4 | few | TGTGCCAGCAGTTTGGTCAGGGGGTCGCCCGAGCAGTACTTC | CASSLVRGSPEQYF
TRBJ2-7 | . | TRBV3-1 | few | TGTGCCAGCAGCCAGGTGGGGGGGGCGAACGAGCAGTACTTC | CASSQVGGANEQYF
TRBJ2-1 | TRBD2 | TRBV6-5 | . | TGTGCCAGCAGTTATATGGCGGGAGGGCCAAAAGAGCAGTTCTTC | CASSYMAGGPKEQFF
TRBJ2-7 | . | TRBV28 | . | TGTGCCAGCCCCCCGGCGGAGGGGGTCCTTCACGAGCAGTACTTC | CASPPAEGVLHEQYF
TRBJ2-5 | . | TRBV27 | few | TGTGCCAGCAGGGCACACCATAATGCAGAGACCCAGTACTTC | CASRAHHNAETQYF
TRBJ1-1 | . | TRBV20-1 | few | TGCAGGCAACGGGCGAACACTGAAGCTTTCTTT | CRQRANTEAFF
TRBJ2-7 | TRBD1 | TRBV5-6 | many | TGTGCCAGCAGCGAAGGGGACAGGCGCTACGAGCAGTACTTC | CASSEGDRRYEQYF
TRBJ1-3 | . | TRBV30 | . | TGTGCCTGGGACGTAGGGCACTCTGGAAACACCATATATTTT | CAWDVGHSGNTIYF
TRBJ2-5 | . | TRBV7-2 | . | TGTGCCAGCAGCTTAGAGGGCAGGGGCGCTAAAGAGACCCAGTACTTC | CASSLEGRGAKETQYF
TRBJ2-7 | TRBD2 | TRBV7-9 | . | TGTGCCAGCAGCCCCGGACTAGCGGCAGTCGAGCAGTACTTC | CASSPGLAAVEQYF
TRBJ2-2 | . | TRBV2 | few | TGTGCCAGCAGGGGAGGGACAGGTCGTGTACCGACCGGGGAGCTGTTTTTT | CASRGGTGRVPTGELFF
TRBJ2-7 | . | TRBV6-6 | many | TGTGCCAGCAGTTACGGCCAGTTTGGGGGTTCCGAGCAGTACTTC | CASSYGQFGGSEQYF
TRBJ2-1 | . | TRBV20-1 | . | TGCAGTGCTAGGGCCTACAATGAGCAGTTCTTC | CSARAYNEQFF
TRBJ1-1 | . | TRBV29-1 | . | TGCAGCGTTGATCGAACAACTACCTCTGAAGCTTTCTTT | CSVDRTTTSEAFF
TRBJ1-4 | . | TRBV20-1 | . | TGCAGTGCTAGAGATCGGGGTAGCACCGGTGAAAAACTGTTTTTT | CSARDRGSTGEKLFF
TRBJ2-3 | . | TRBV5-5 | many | TGTGCCAGCAGCCCGGGAATCCAAAAAGTCAGTACGCAGTATTTT | CASSPGIQKVSTQYF
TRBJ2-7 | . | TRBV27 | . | TGTGCCAGCAGCCAAAGGGTCGACAGCTCCTACGAGCAGTACTTC | CASSQRVDSSYEQYF
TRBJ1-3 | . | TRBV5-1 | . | TGCGCCAGAGGTAACAGGGAACATGGAAACACCATATATTTT | CARGNREHGNTIYF
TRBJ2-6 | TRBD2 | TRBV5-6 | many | TGTGCCAGCAGTATAACTAGCGGGAGGGCCAGCTCTGGGGCCAACGTCCTGACTTTC | CASSITSGRASSGANVLTF
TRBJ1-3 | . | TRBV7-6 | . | TGTGCCAGCAGCTTAGCCGGCGGCAGCTCTGGAAACACCATATATTTT | CASSLAGGSSGNTIYF
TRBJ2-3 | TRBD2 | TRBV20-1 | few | TGCAGTGCTAGAGGTAGCGGGAGTGGAACAGATACGCAGTATTTT | CSARGSGSGTDTQYF
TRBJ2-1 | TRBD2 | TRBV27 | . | TGTGCCAGCAGTTCGGAGACTAGCGGGAGGAATGAGCAGTTCTTC | CASSSETSGRNEQFF
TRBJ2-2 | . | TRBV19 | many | TGTGCCAGTAGTATATCTGGAGGGTCCACCGGGGAGCTGTTTTTT | CASSISGGSTGELFF
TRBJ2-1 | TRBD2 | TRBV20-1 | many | TGCAGTGCTGAGCCTGGAAGGCTAGCGGGCTACAATGAGCAGTTCTTC | CSAEPGRLAGYNEQFF
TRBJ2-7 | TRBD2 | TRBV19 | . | TGTGCCAGTAGTATAAGCGGGGAGCCGATATACGAGCAGTACTTC | CASSISGEPIYEQYF
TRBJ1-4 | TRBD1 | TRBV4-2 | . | TGTGCCAGCAGCCTGGACAGGGGAGGGAGTGAAAAACTGTTTTTT | CASSLDRGGSEKLFF
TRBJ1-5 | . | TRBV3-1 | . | TGTGCCAGCAGCCAAGATCCGGGGTATCAGCCCCAGCATTTT | CASSQDPGYQPQHF
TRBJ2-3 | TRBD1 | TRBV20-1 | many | TGCAGTGCTGACCCCGGGACAGGGTTCCTGGGGGATACGCAGTATTTT | CSADPGTGFLGDTQYF
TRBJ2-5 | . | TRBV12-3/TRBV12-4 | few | TGTGCCAGCAGTCCCCTGGGGGGCCGCCAAGAGACCCAGTACTTC | CASSPLGGRQETQYF
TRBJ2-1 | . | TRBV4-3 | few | TGCGCCAGCAGCCAAGTCCGAGGGGAGATTTCCTACAATGAGCAGTTCTTC | CASSQVRGEISYNEQFF
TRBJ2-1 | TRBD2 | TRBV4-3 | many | TGCGCCAGCAGCCGAGGCCCGGGACTAGCGGGAGTAAATGAGCAGTTCTTC | CASSRGPGLAGVNEQFF
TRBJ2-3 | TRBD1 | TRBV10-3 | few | TGTGCCATCAAGGGACAGGGATATAGCACAGATACGCAGTATTTT | CAIKGQGYSTDTQYF
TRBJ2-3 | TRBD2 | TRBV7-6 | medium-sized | TGTGCCAGCAGCTCCCCCGGCGGGAGCGACGATACGCAGTATTTT | CASSSPGGSDDTQYF
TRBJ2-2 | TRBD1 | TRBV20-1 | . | TGCAGTGCTAGTCAGGGGGCATCCGGGGAGCTGTTTTTT | CSASQGASGELFF